What follows are 20 T cell receptor beta chains derived from one specimen sequenced in a study of T-cell reconstitution after alpha-beta-depleted transplantation in children. Preparing the TCRbeta library involved the use of unique molecular identifiers. Each CDR3 protein gets one entry after TCRdb re-called the PCR reads with MiXCR. The sample contains hundreds of thousands of distinct CDR3 sequences, more than 10% of which appear only once. Sequenced material: PBMCs from the stem cell graft donor, taken from the stem cell graft. Source of these receptors: a human donor who donated a stem cell graft to a child with acute lymphoblastic leukemia.

J is TRBJ1-5 and V is TRBV6-1, with no clear D. The V gene's germline CDR1 is MNHNS and CDR2 SASEGT. The CDR3 is 14 residues long. V was pared by 6 bases and J by 2 bases, with 11 bases between. CDR3 sequence: CASRNGRGNQPQHF. The DNA of the CDR3 is TGTGCCAGCAGAAACGGACGTGGCAATCAGCCCCAGCATTTT.

This clonotype was counted only a few times. The genes are TRBV7-9 and TRBJ1-3; D is undetermined. Trimming stripped 3 bases from V and 4 bases from J, with 10 bases between. The germline gives CDR1 SEHNR, CDR2 FQNEAQ (reference sequence). The CDR3 totals 14 residues. The chain's CDR3 is CASSFDPRGNTIYF. The DNA of the CDR3 is TGTGCCAGCAGCTTCGACCCGCGGGGAAACACCATATATTTT.

This clonotype was counted ten times or more. The chain links TRBV7-2 to TRBJ1-4, with no clear D. Germline V CDR1 and CDR2: SGHTA, FQGNSA. This CDR3 has 15 amino acids. V gave up 0 bases and J gave up 8 bases, with 13 bases separating them. Here the CDR3 DNA reads TGTGCCAGCAGCTTAGCAAGTCTCCCGGAGGAAAAACTGTTTTTT. This encodes CASSLASLPEEKLFF.

This clonotype was counted ten times or more. The rearrangement uses TRBV20-1 and TRBJ2-1; 15 nucleotides line up with TRBD2. The CDR3 is made up of 16 amino acids. The germline V gene encodes CDR1 DFQATT and CDR2 SNEGSKA (reference sequence). After removal of 3 bases from V and 4 bases from J, the junction contained 4 bases not matched to a gene. The CDR3 here is CSARGLAGGGYNEQFF. The CDR3 DNA sequence: TGCAGTGCTAGGGGACTAGCGGGAGGTGGGTACAATGAGCAGTTCTTC.

This clonotype has ten or more counts. This sequence joins TRBV29-1 and TRBJ1-1, with a weak D call TRBD1 (6 bases). V lost 0 bases and J lost 5, with 13 bases in between. CDR3 length equals 14 residues. Looked up from germline, CDR1 is SQVTM and CDR2 is ANQGSEA. CDR3 coding DNA: TGCAGCGTTGAAGACAGGGGAAGAGGAACTGAAGCTTTCTTT. Protein: CSVEDRGRGTEAFF.

This clonotype was observed at least ten times. The chain couples TRBV6-5 to TRBJ2-3; possible D gene TRBD2, 5 bases. Trimming removed 2 bases at V and 2 bases at J, with 17 bases between. The germline V gene has CDR1 MNHEY and CDR2 SVGAGI. The CDR3 covers 17 residues. The CDR3 loop reads CASSYRPLEVSTDTQYF. In nucleotides, the CDR3 is TGTGCCAGCAGTTACCGACCTTTGGAGGTCTCCACAGATACGCAGTATTTT.

This clonotype was counted ten times or more. The V gene is TRBV15, the J gene TRBJ1-5, with D uncertain. The CDR3 loop spans 17 amino acids. The germline V and J ends were trimmed by 4 bases and 0 bases, with 16 bases remaining between them. CDR1 and CDR2 from the germline V gene are LNHNV and YYDKDF (reference sequence). The CDR3, as DNA: TGTGCCACCAGCAAGTCGAGGGCAGGTTATAGCAATCAGCCCCAGCATTTT. It specifies CATSKSRAGYSNQPQHF.

At least ten counts were recorded for this clonotype. V and J are TRBV7-2 and TRBJ2-1; D is ambiguous. This CDR3 is built from 15 residues. Germline loops: CDR1 SGHTA, CDR2 FQGNSA. Trimming removed 2 bases from V and 2 bases from J, with 10 bases in between. CDR3 DNA sequence: TGTGCCAGCAGCTTACCCGAGACGCCCTACAATGAGCAGTTCTTC. This translates into CASSLPETPYNEQFF.

Remarks on this clonotype: This may stem from a read error, because a much larger clone lies one nucleotide away. J is TRBJ1-2 and V is TRBV12-3 or TRBV12-4, with 10 bases lining up with TRBD1. This CDR3 contains 15 residues. This CDR3 is CASSPSWDRGYGDTF. CDR3 bases: TGTGCCAGCAGCCCCTCCTGGGACAGGGGCTATGGCGACACCTTC.

This clonotype was detected ten times or more. V gene TRBV10-3 combines with J gene TRBJ1-2; D is unresolved. The CDR3 totals 12 residues. The ends were cut back, 0 bases at V and 8 bases at J, with 7 bases in the middle. Germline V gene lookup returns CDR1 ENHRY and CDR2 SYGVKD. The CDR3 protein is CAISESVGGYTF. The CDR3 DNA follows: TGTGCCATCAGTGAGTCCGTTGGGGGCTACACCTTC.

This clonotype has ten or more counts. The chain has TRBV29-1 and TRBJ1-1; D call uncertain. The CDR3 is 13 amino acids. CDR1 is SQVTM, CDR2 ANQGSEA, per germline. V lost 4 bases, J lost 5 bases, and 14 bases lay in between. The CDR3 DNA follows: TGCAGCGTTGGGACTATGCAAGGGACTGAAGCTTTCTTT. The encoded protein is CSVGTMQGTEAFF.

This clonotype was recorded many times. The rearrangement links TRBV27 to TRBJ2-1, with 8 bases matching TRBD2. With 2 bases clipped from V and 9 bases from J, the junction kept 15 bases outside the gene matches. This CDR3 is 17 amino acids long. Germline V gene lookup returns CDR1 MNHEY and CDR2 SMNVEV (reference sequence). Here the CDR3 reads CASSLNRVAGLLGEQFF. The CDR3 coding sequence is TGTGCCAGCAGTTTAAACCGAGTAGCGGGGTTGCTTGGTGAGCAGTTCTTC.

This clonotype showed up many times. The V call is TRBV20-1, the J call TRBJ2-1, with D hard to call. The CDR3 sequence is 12 residues long. Germline V CDR1 and CDR2: DFQATT, SNEGSKA (reference sequence). Trimming stripped 1 base from V and 10 bases from J, with 11 bases between. CDR3 sequence reads: CSARVRYEEQFF. As DNA, the CDR3 is TGCAGTGCTAGAGTAAGATATGAAGAGCAGTTCTTC.

The table lists this clonotype with many counts. The chain combines TRBV15 with TRBJ2-5; D is perhaps TRBD2 (5 bases). Germline lookup yields CDR1 LNHNV and CDR2 YYDKDF (reference sequence). V was shortened by 0 bases and J by 1 base, with 12 bases between the two germline ends. This CDR3 region has 16 residues. The CDR3 spells CATSREEERPQETQYF. Written as DNA, the CDR3 is TGTGCCACCAGCAGAGAAGAGGAGCGGCCCCAAGAGACCCAGTACTTC.

In this sample, this clonotype turned up many times. This chain links TRBV12-3 or TRBV12-4 with TRBJ1-1; D might be TRBD1 (5 bases). The CDR3 has 15 residues. V shed 6 bases and J shed 7 bases, with 21 bases lying between them. The CDR3 is CASRSRGREVGEAFF. DNA of the CDR3: TGTGCCAGCAGGTCCCGCGGCAGGGAAGTTGGTGAAGCTTTCTTT.

This clonotype was observed many times. The V gene is TRBV7-2, the J gene TRBJ2-3; a weak D match, TRBD2 (5 bases). V was clipped by 5 bases and J by 1 base, with 10 bases between them. Germline V lookup: CDR1 SGHTA, CDR2 FQGNSA. The CDR3 is made up of 14 amino acids. CDR3 nucleotide sequence: TGTGCCAGCAGCCTCGGGGTCGGCACAGATACGCAGTATTTT. It encodes CASSLGVGTDTQYF.

This clonotype was found many times. V usage is TRBV7-2 and J usage is TRBJ2-7; the match to TRBD1 covers 10 bases. The CDR3 spans 14 residues. From germline, CDR1 is SGHTA and CDR2 FQGNSA. V lost 5 bases to trimming and J lost 4 bases; unmatched junction nucleotides: 5. The CDR3 DNA sequence: TGTGCCAGCAGCGGGGACAGGGGTTTTTACGAGCAGTACTTC. Its translation: CASSGDRGFYEQYF.

This clonotype was counted ten times or more. The chain combines TRBV24-1 with TRBJ2-1; D gene ambiguous. The CDR3 spans 11 residues. Trimming shortened V by 8 bases and J by 7 bases, and 8 bases separated the two germline ends. In germline, CDR1 is KGHDR, CDR2 SFDVKD. CDR3 in amino acids: CATTGKNEQFF. CDR3 DNA sequence: TGTGCCACCACAGGAAAAAATGAGCAGTTCTTC.

In this sample, this clonotype turned up many times. J is TRBJ1-1 and V is TRBV29-1; 7 bases are a match to TRBD1. Germline CDR1 reads SQVTM; CDR2 reads ANQGSEA. CDR3 size: 15 residues. With 6 bases clipped from V and 1 base from J, the junction kept 11 bases outside the gene matches. The CDR3 DNA is TGCAGCGTAGTGGGACAGATCGCCCCGAACACTGAAGCTTTCTTT. Its protein is CSVVGQIAPNTEAFF.

In this sample, this clonotype turned up many times. The V and J genes are TRBV6-1 and TRBJ2-1; D is ambiguous. The CDR3 is 13 amino acids. Germline values: CDR1 MNHNS, CDR2 SASEGT. V shed 4 bases and J shed 8 bases, with 12 bases lying between them. This chain's CDR3 is CASSGKSHHEQFF. The CDR3 DNA reads as TGTGCCAGCAGTGGGAAGAGTCATCATGAGCAGTTCTTC.